These T cell receptor beta chains were read from a single sample in a study of blood T cell repertoires in COVID-19. Method: immunoSEQ multiplex PCR; TCRdb's copy keeps in-frame clones and lacks some. Of some 97,000 clones listed, 91% are singletons. The sample taken for sequencing was peripheral blood. These receptors were obtained from a man aged 50 or older with active COVID-19. The CDR3 runs from the conserved cysteine through the conserved F or W. D genes are given only for firm matches. The listing skips clone size in some rows; elsewhere it reads once, few, many or a size class.

J,size,D,V,length,DNA,CDR3
TRBJ2-3,-,-,TRBV11-3,14,TGTGCCAGCAGCACGGGACTCCGCACAGATACGCAGTATTTT,CASSTGLRTDTQYF
TRBJ1-1,-,TRBD1,TRBV5-6,14,TGTGCCAGCAGGCGGGACAGGGTGGACACTGAAGCTTTCTTT,CASRRDRVDTEAFF
TRBJ1-6,-,-,TRBV6-5,14,TGTGCCAGCAGCCCAGGGTTGGAGAATTCACCCCTCCACTTT,CASSPGLENSPLHF
TRBJ1-1,-,-,TRBV6-5,14,TGTGCCAGCAGTTACGTAGGGGTGAACACTGAAGCTTTCTTT,CASSYVGVNTEAFF
TRBJ2-3,-,-,TRBV24-1,13,TGTGCCACCAGTGATTACTCACGGGATGCGCAGTATTTT,CATSDYSRDAQYF
TRBJ1-2,-,-,TRBV7-2,14,TGTGCCAGCAGCGCTCAACAGGGAGGGTATGGCTACACCTTC,CASSAQQGGYGYTF
TRBJ1-3,-,-,TRBV5-6,14,TGTGCCAGCAGCTTGGCCAGCTCTGGAAACACCATATATTTT,CASSLASSGNTIYF
TRBJ1-4,-,TRBD1,TRBV5-1,14,TGCGCCAGCAGCTTGGGGGACAGGGGAGAAAAACTGTTTTTT,CASSLGDRGEKLFF
TRBJ2-5,-,TRBD1,TRBV7-9,17,TGTGCCAGCAGCTCCCGGGGACAGGGGGCGCGACAAGAGACCCAGTACTTC,CASSSRGQGARQETQYF
TRBJ2-2,once,TRBD2,TRBV2,14,TGTGCCAGCAGTAGCGGGATGGGCACCGGGGAGCTGTTTTTT,CASSSGMGTGELFF
TRBJ2-4,-,-,TRBV3-1/TRBV3-2,16,TGTGCCAGCAGCCAGGACAGCGGAGTAGCCAAAAACATTCAGTACTTC,CASSQDSGVAKNIQYF
TRBJ2-5,-,-,TRBV11-2,14,TGTGCCAGCAGCCGTCTCCCCGGGCAAGAGACCCAGTACTTC,CASSRLPGQETQYF
TRBJ2-6,-,-,TRBV11-2,17,TGTGCCAGCAGCTTACACCCGACCGGGTGGGGGGCCAACGTCCTGACTTTC,CASSLHPTGWGANVLTF
TRBJ2-3,-,-,TRBV2,13,TGTGCCAGCAGATCTAGCTACTCAGATACGCAGTATTTT,CASRSSYSDTQYF
TRBJ2-1,-,-,TRBV6-4,13,TGTGCCAGCAGTGAAGCTAGCTACAATGAGCAGTTCTTC,CASSEASYNEQFF
TRBJ2-5,-,TRBD2,TRBV24-1,16,TGTGCCACCAGTGATGCGGGACTAGCGGGACAAGAGACCCAGTACTTC,CATSDAGLAGQETQYF
TRBJ1-5,-,TRBD1,TRBV30,15,TGTGCCTGGACTACAGGGGAATTAGGCAATCAGCCCCAGCATTTT,CAWTTGELGNQPQHF